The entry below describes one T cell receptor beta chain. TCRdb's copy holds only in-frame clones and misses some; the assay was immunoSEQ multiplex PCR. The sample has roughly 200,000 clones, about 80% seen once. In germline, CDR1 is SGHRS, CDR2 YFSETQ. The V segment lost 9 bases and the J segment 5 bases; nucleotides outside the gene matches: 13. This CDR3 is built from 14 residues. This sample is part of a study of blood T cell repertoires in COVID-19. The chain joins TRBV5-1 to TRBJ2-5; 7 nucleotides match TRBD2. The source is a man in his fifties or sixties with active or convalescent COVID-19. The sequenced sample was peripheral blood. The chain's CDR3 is CATRRSGAGETQYF. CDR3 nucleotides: TGCGCCACCCGAAGGAGCGGGGCCGGGGAGACCCAGTACTTC.